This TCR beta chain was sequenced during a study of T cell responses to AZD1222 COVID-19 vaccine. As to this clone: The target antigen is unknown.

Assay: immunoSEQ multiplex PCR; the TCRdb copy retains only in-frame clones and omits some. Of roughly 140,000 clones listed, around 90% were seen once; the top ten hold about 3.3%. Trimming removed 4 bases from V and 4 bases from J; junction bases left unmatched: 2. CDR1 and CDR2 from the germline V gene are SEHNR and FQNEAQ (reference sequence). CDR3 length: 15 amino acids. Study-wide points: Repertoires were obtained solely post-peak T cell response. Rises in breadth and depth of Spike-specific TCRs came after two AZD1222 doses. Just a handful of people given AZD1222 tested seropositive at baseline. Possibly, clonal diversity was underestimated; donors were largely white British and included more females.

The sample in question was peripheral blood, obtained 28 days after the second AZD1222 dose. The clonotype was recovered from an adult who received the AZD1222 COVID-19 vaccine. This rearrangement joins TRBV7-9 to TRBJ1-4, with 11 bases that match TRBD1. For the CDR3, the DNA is TGTGCCAGCAGCTGGGACAGGGGGATTAATGAAAAACTGTTTTTT. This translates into CASSWDRGINEKLFF.